The text below deals with one T cell receptor (beta chain). Its antigen is unknown. Germline loops: CDR1 MNHNS, CDR2 SASEGT. V gave up 4 bases and J gave up 0 bases, with 7 bases separating them. The CDR3 spans 14 residues. The PCR used 60 Vbeta and 13 Jbeta primers. Sequencing was performed with immunoSEQ multiplex PCR; in TCRdb, only in-frame clones are kept and a portion is missing. In the table there are 76,000 or so clones, around four fifths of which are singletons. The source of the sample is a study of cytomegalovirus exposure and HLA in healthy donors. Study-level results: Across donors, sequencing depth was assumed by presence/absence analyses to be roughly uniform.

Sequences were obtained from PBMCs. The rearrangement joins TRBV6-1 to TRBJ1-3; D unclear. The receptor was derived from a woman aged 40-49 years in good health and CMV-seropositive. The CDR3 DNA reads TGTGCCAGCAGTGGTCAACTCTCTGGAAACACCATATATTTT. Its translation: CASSGQLSGNTIYF.